The 8 T cell receptor beta chains below come from one sample, sequenced in a study of T cell responses to AZD1222 COVID-19 vaccine. Assay: immunoSEQ multiplex PCR; the TCRdb copy retains only in-frame clones and omits some. The sample lists about 150,000 clones; about 91% were seen once. This material consisted of peripheral blood, taken on day 0 of AZD1222 vaccination. These receptor sequences come from an adult in good health.

The chain recombines TRBV18 with TRBJ2-1; no reliable D call. CDR1 and CDR2 from the germline V gene are KGHSH and LQKENI. V was trimmed by 3 bases and J by 0 bases, leaving 9 bases between them. The CDR3 totals 15 residues. In DNA, the CDR3 is TGTGCCAGCTCACCGTCAGTTAGCTCCTACAATGAGCAGTTCTTC. Its translation: CASSPSVSSYNEQFF.

The chain is built from TRBV6-5 and TRBJ2-5; TRBD2 agrees at 12 bases. This CDR3 is 15 amino acids long. V was pared by 6 bases and J by 5 bases, with 7 bases of the junction left unmatched. Germline CDR1 is MNHEY and CDR2 is SVGAGI. This CDR3 is CASSPTSGRWETQYF. The CDR3 bases are TGTGCCAGCAGCCCAACTAGCGGGAGGTGGGAGACCCAGTACTTC.

The chain carries TRBV30 and TRBJ2-3; 10 bases map to TRBD2. Germline CDR1 GTSNPN, CDR2 SVGIG (reference sequence). The CDR3 extends over 16 amino acids. Unmatched junction bases numbered 6, after V lost 1 base and J lost 2 bases. Written as DNA, the CDR3 is TGTGCCTGGAGTGGAAGCGGGAGGGCCGTCACAGATACGCAGTATTTT. Protein: CAWSGSGRAVTDTQYF.

This clone was counted a single time. V gene TRBV28 combines with J gene TRBJ1-2; D call uncertain. The CDR3 sequence is 15 residues long. The V end was cut by 8 bases, the J end by 2 bases, with 18 bases between. Germline V gene sequence: CDR1 MDHEN, CDR2 SYDVKM. CDR3 residues: CASSGWETGNYGYTF. The CDR3 DNA reads TGTGCCAGCTCCGGTTGGGAGACTGGCAACTATGGCTACACCTTC.

This clone was recorded once. V gene TRBV11-3 combines with J gene TRBJ2-7; TRBD1 matches at 10 bases. With 3 bases clipped from V and 8 bases from J, the junction kept 7 bases outside the gene matches. CDR3 length equals 14 residues. From germline, CDR1 is SGHNT and CDR2 YENEEA. CDR3 sequence (DNA): TGTGCCAGCAGCTTGAATACGGGACAGGGGAAGCAGTACTTC. This sequence encodes CASSLNTGQGKQYF.

The chain combines TRBV5-4 with TRBJ1-6; tentatively, D is TRBD1 (5 bases). Germline V lookup: CDR1 SGHNT, CDR2 YYREEE (reference sequence). V lost 0 bases, J lost 7 bases, and 17 bases lay in between. CDR3 length: 17 amino acids. CDR3 DNA sequence: TGTGCCAGCAGCTTGGGTGGGGCAGCCAAGGGGAATTCACCCCTCCACTTT. Translated, it gives CASSLGGAAKGNSPLHF.

The V and J genes are TRBV4-1 and TRBJ2-7, with 7 bases aligning to TRBD2. Germline V CDR1 and CDR2: MGHRA, YSYEKL. The CDR3 is 15 amino acids. V was clipped by 6 bases and J by 2 bases; unmatched bases: 10. The CDR3 DNA is TGCGCCAGCAGGGAGAAGCACCTAGCGGCCTACGAGCAGTACTTC. Translation: CASREKHLAAYEQYF.

V gene TRBV3-1 (or the pseudogene TRBV3-2) combines with J gene TRBJ1-1; no definite D call. In germline, CDR1 is LGHDT, CDR2 YNNKEL (reference sequence). The CDR3 spans 13 residues. Deletions cut 2 bases from V and 1 base from J, with 5 bases between. CDR3 amino acids: CASSQKRNTEAFF. For the CDR3, the DNA is TGTGCCAGCAGCCAAAAAAGGAACACTGAAGCTTTCTTT.